Sequencing of this T cell receptor (beta chain) was carried out in a study of radiotherapy plus CTLA-4 blockade in lung cancer. Study context: An objective response was seen in 15% to 20% of patients, and disease control in less than 35%. Regarding the study as a whole: Some TCR clones had been derived from tumors. These clones expanded in peripheral blood after radiotherapy plus ipilimumab.

The CDR3 contains 14 residues. CDR1 LNHNV and CDR2 YYDKDF come from the germline V gene (reference sequence). V dropped 5 bases and J dropped 4; count of bases not matched to a gene: 7. To note about this clone: The antigen is unknown.

Data came from immunoSEQ multiplex PCR; TCRdb stores just in-frame clones and leaves some out. The top ten clones hold under 4% of a sample with approximately 95,000 clones, 75% to 90% of them seen once. The gene calls are TRBV15 and TRBJ2-5; 7 bases align to TRBD1. This clonotype was sampled from a human donor with non-small cell lung cancer who had a partial response to radiotherapy plus ipilimumab. Material: peripheral blood, obtained from a patient treated with radiotherapy plus ipilimumab. CDR3 sequence (DNA): TGTGCCACCAGCGTAAGGGGGCGGGCAGAGACCCAGTACTTC. It specifies CATSVRGRAETQYF. Combining the CDR3 with reference TRBV15 and TRBJ2-5 gives the whole variable domain DAMVIQNPRYQVTQFGKPVTLSCSQTLNHNVMYWYQQKSSQAPKLLFHYYDKDFNNEADTPDNFQSRRPNTSFCFLDIRSPGLGDTAMYLCATSVRGRAETQYFGPGTRLLVL.